What follows is one T cell receptor (beta chain) and its context. This entry belongs to a study of chemoradiotherapy in HPV16-positive cancers. V lost 5 bases to trimming and J lost 3 bases; unmatched junction nucleotides: 3. Germline CDR1 ENHRY, CDR2 SYGVKD. The length of the CDR3 is 13 residues. Sequencing was performed with immunoSEQ multiplex PCR; in TCRdb, only in-frame clones are kept and a portion is missing. The sample includes about 8,100 clones, about two thirds of them seen just once. This TCR came from a human donor with HPV-associated anogenital cancer. Sample collection occurred from a patient who underwent chemoradiotherapy. The rearrangement uses TRBV10-3 and TRBJ1-1; 7 bases are a match to TRBD1. CDR3 sequence (DNA): TGTGCCATCAGTAGCACAGGGGACACTGAAGCTTTCTTT. Amino acid sequence: CAISSTGDTEAFF.